Sequencing of this T cell receptor beta chain was carried out in a study of blood T cell repertoires in COVID-19. Study overall: PBMCs, B-cell-depleted T cells, or T cells provided the cDNA or gDNA that made up the material.

This study enrolled people aged roughly 18 to 89 from about 26 US geographic areas. Cohort assignment relied on participant-reported clinical history. The junction had 22 bases not matched to a gene; V was cut back by 8 bases and J by 8 bases. The CDR3 sequence is 17 residues long. Germline V gene sequence: CDR1 SGHTA, CDR2 FQGNSA. In the authors' methods: Amplified reference gene primers provided the basis for estimating nucleated cell counts. Libraries were prepared by immunoSEQ multiplex PCR; TCRdb keeps only in-frame clonotypes and omits some of them. V and J calls and clone size are copied from that table; D and trimming were computed from the DNA. This sample carries fewer than 500,000 clones, roughly 88% of them seen once, and the ten largest clones take more than 0.85%.

The rearrangement uses TRBV7-2 and TRBJ1-2, with 8 nucleotides matching TRBD1. This receptor was obtained from a woman under 40 with acute COVID-19. The sample consisted of PBMCs or T cells enriched from blood (not recorded which). CDR3 sequence reads: CASVGAGGALYPRGYTF. The CDR3 DNA reads TGTGCCAGCGTGGGGGCAGGGGGCGCGCTTTACCCGCGCGGCTACACCTTC.